These 14 T cell receptor beta chains originate from one sample sequenced in a study of identical twins. TCRdb reanalysed the 5' RACE reads using MiXCR and keeps one entry per CDR3 protein. The table records 500,000 or so distinct CDR3 sequences, 20% to 25% of them present only once. These data were also reused for a study on T cells expressing NK-cell markers.

The sample taken for sequencing was CD4+ T cells sorted from blood. These receptor sequences come from a woman under 30 in good health.

The rearrangement joins TRBV7-6 to TRBJ2-5; D is unclear. The V end was cut by 2 bases, the J end by 1 base, with 17 bases between. The CDR3 sequence is 17 residues long. The germline V gene has CDR1 SGHVS and CDR2 FNYEAQ. The CDR3 here is CASSLRSRAEGQETQYF. In DNA, the CDR3 is TGTGCCAGCAGCTTACGAAGTCGTGCGGAAGGCCAAGAGACCCAGTACTTC.

This clonotype was observed many times. CDR3 in amino acids: CASSAYSGTSVNEQFF. The CDR3 DNA follows: TGTGCCAGCAGTGCGTACTCAGGGACTTCGGTCAATGAGCAGTTCTTC. V and J are TRBV25-1 and TRBJ2-1; a possible D gene is TRBD2 (6 bases). The CDR3 extends over 16 amino acids. Germline values: CDR1 MGHDK, CDR2 SYGVNS. V was cut by 4 bases and J by 6 bases, with 19 bases left in between.

This clonotype was found a few times. The CDR3: CSGQVSNTEAFF. The CDR3 DNA sequence: TGCAGCGGACAAGTTTCGAACACTGAAGCTTTCTTT. The chain couples TRBV29-1 to TRBJ1-1; D is uncertain. The germline V and J ends were trimmed by 7 bases and 1 base, with 10 bases remaining between them. This CDR3 has 12 residues. Germline V gene sequence: CDR1 SQVTM, CDR2 ANQGSEA. Drawing the rest from reference TRBV29-1 and TRBJ1-1, the complete variable domain is SAVISQKPSRDICQRGTSLTIQCQVDSQVTMMFWYRQQPGQSLTLIATANQGSEATYESGFVIDKFPISRPNLTFSTLTVSNMSPEDSSIYLCSGQVSNTEAFFGQGTRLTVV.

The chain carries TRBV2 and TRBJ2-2; 11 bases match TRBD2. The CDR3 has 16 residues. J lost 3 bases, V lost 4 bases, and 4 bases had no gene match. Germline CDR1 is SNHLY and CDR2 is FYNNEI. This CDR3 is CASSVPGLADTGELFF. DNA of the CDR3: TGTGCCAGCAGTGTTCCGGGACTAGCGGACACCGGGGAGCTGTTTTTT.

A few counts support this clonotype. The chain carries TRBV5-1 and TRBJ2-1; the D gene could be TRBD1 or TRBD2 (5 bases each). Germline loops: CDR1 SGHRS, CDR2 YFSETQ. V lost 0 bases and J 0 bases, leaving 10 bases between the germline ends. This CDR3 is built from 16 residues. For the CDR3, the DNA is TGCGCCAGCAGCTTGGAACCAGGGAGCTCCTACAATGAGCAGTTCTTC. This gives the protein CASSLEPGSSYNEQFF.

The chain employs TRBV7-9 and TRBJ1-6; 10 nucleotides line up with TRBD1. Germline V gene sequence: CDR1 SEHNR, CDR2 FQNEAQ (reference sequence). V trimming: 5 bases; J trimming: 11 bases; junction bases outside the gene matches: 9. This CDR3 spans 15 amino acids. CDR3 protein: CASSGGTGVRTPLHF. CDR3 sequence (DNA): TGTGCCAGCAGCGGCGGGACAGGGGTTAGGACACCCCTCCACTTT.

The chain is built from TRBV3-1 and TRBJ2-1; TRBD2 might be the D (6 bases). Germline CDR1 reads LGHDT; CDR2 reads YNNKEL (reference sequence). There are 14 residues in the CDR3. V lost 4 bases, J lost 10 bases, and 17 bases lay in between. The DNA of the CDR3 is TGTGCCAGCAGCCTGGGACTTTCGAGTGAAGAGCAGTTCTTC. It specifies CASSLGLSSEEQFF.

This clonotype was detected only a few times. The chain recombines TRBV7-9 with TRBJ2-7; the D call may be TRBD1 or TRBD2 (5 bases each). Germline V gives CDR1 SEHNR, CDR2 FQNEAQ (reference sequence). CDR3 length: 12 residues. With 6 bases removed from V and 6 bases from J, the gap between germline ends came to 12 bases. This CDR3 is CASSRDPAEQYF. CDR3 nucleotides: TGTGCCAGCAGTAGGGACCCAGCCGAGCAGTACTTC.

V usage is TRBV6-1 and J usage is TRBJ1-3; 9 bases line up with TRBD1. Germline lookup yields CDR1 MNHNS and CDR2 SASEGT. This CDR3 has 14 amino acids. Losses at the gene ends were 5 bases for V and 8 bases for J; bases not matched to a gene: 7. Here the CDR3 reads CASSLRDREDTIYF. The CDR3 DNA reads as TGTGCCAGCAGTCTCCGGGACAGGGAGGACACCATATATTTT.

This clonotype was picked up a small number of times. The chain has TRBV11-2 and TRBJ2-4; D is unresolved. This CDR3 comprises 17 residues. From germline, CDR1 is SGHAT and CDR2 FQNNGV. Trimming left V 5 bases short and J 0 bases short, with 17 bases between. CDR3 nucleotides: TGTGCCAGCAGCCCACTCGTCAGCCAGCTAGCCAAAAACATTCAGTACTTC. It yields the protein CASSPLVSQLAKNIQYF.

This rearrangement joins TRBV20-1 to TRBJ1-5, with 9 bases fitting TRBD1. CDR3 length equals 18 residues. Trimming cost V 1 base and J 4 bases; bases outside gene matches: 14. Germline V gene sequence: CDR1 DFQATT, CDR2 SNEGSKA (reference sequence). The CDR3 coding sequence is TGCAGTGCTAGAGTTCCAGGTCGGGGACAGGGTTTAAATCAGCCCCAGCATTTT. Its protein product is CSARVPGRGQGLNQPQHF.

Ten or more counts support this clonotype. V usage is TRBV7-9 and J usage is TRBJ2-2, with a tentative D call TRBD2 (6 bases). CDR3 length: 14 amino acids. The V end was cut by 2 bases, the J end by 5 bases, with 9 bases between. In germline, CDR1 is SEHNR, CDR2 FQNEAQ (reference sequence). The chain's CDR3 is CASSLIRGTGELFF. CDR3 bases: TGTGCCAGCAGCTTAATCCGGGGGACCGGGGAGCTGTTTTTT.

The rearrangement joins TRBV12-3 or TRBV12-4 to TRBJ2-6; no clear D gene. Trimming took off 4 bases at V and 0 bases at J, with 13 bases between the two ends. The CDR3 sequence is 17 residues long. The CDR3 protein is CASSYGRRGSGANVLTF. The CDR3 bases are TGTGCCAGCAGTTACGGACGTCGCGGCTCTGGGGCCAACGTCCTGACTTTC.

The gene calls are TRBV20-1 and TRBJ2-7; D is perhaps TRBD1 (6 bases). Germline values: CDR1 DFQATT, CDR2 SNEGSKA (reference sequence). The CDR3 covers 15 residues. The germline V and J ends were trimmed by 2 bases and 1 base, with 15 bases remaining between them. As DNA, the CDR3 is TGCAGTGCTAGAATAAACAGGGTCTCGTCCTACGAGCAGTACTTC. This codes for CSARINRVSSYEQYF.